The clone carrying this T cell receptor (beta chain) was detected a few times. Its antigen is still unknown. The sample originates from a study of cytotoxic CD8 clonotypes in ibrutinib-treated CLL. Broader study findings: Sustained-remission patients were sampled at different times than progressing patients were.

The V and J ends lost 0 bases and 5 bases respectively, with 10 bases between them. The CDR3 covers 14 residues. Germline-derived CDR1 and CDR2 are MGHRA and YSYEKL. Clones were sequenced by immunoSEQ multiplex PCR, and TCRdb holds only the in-frame ones, with some missing. The repertoire holds 300,000 to 400,000 clones, with 67% as singletons. This material consisted of PBMCs, taken after 36 months of ibrutinib treatment. This sequence was found in a human donor with chronic lymphocytic leukemia. The V gene is TRBV4-1, the J gene TRBJ1-2; D is undetermined. For the CDR3, the DNA is TGCGCCAGCAGCCAAGATCTTGGAGGGTATGGCTACACCTTC. Protein: CASSQDLGGYGYTF.